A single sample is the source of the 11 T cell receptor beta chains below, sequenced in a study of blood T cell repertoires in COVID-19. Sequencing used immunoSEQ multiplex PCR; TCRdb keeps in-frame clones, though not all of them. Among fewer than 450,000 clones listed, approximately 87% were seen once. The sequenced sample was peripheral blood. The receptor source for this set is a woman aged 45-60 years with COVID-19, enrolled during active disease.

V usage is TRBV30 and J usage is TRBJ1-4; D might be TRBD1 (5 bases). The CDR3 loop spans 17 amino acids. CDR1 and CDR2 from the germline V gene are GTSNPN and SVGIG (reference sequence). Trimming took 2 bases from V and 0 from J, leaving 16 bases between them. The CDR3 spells CAWSFGHQFATNEKLFF. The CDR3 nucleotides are TGTGCCTGGAGTTTTGGACATCAGTTTGCAACTAATGAAAAACTGTTTTTT.

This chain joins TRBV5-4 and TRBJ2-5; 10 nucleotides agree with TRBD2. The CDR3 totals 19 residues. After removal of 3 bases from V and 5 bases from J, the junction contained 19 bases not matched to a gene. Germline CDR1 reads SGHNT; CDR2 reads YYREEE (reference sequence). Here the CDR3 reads CASSWGRASGSPPRETQYF. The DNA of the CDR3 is TGTGCCAGCAGCTGGGGGCGGGCTAGCGGGAGCCCCCCGAGGGAGACCCAGTACTTC.

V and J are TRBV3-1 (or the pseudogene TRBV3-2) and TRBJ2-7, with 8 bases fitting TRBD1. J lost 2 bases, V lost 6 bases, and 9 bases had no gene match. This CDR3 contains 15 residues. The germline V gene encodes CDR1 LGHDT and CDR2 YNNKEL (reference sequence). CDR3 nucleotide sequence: TGTGCCAGCAGGACCGGGACAGGCGCAACCTACGAGCAGTACTTC. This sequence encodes CASRTGTGATYEQYF.

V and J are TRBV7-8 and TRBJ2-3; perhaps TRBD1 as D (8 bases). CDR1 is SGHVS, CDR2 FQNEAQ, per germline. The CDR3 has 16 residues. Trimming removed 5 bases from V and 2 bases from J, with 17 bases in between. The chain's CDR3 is CASSPKRDRFTDTQYF. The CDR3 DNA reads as TGTGCCAGCAGCCCTAAGCGGGACAGGTTCACAGATACGCAGTATTTT. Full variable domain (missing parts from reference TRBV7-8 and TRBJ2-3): GAGVSQSPRYKVAKRGQDVALRCDPISGHVSLFWYQQALGQGPEFLTYFQNEAQLDKSGLPSDRFFAERPEGSVSTLKIQRTQQEDSAVYLCASSPKRDRFTDTQYFGPGTRLTVL.

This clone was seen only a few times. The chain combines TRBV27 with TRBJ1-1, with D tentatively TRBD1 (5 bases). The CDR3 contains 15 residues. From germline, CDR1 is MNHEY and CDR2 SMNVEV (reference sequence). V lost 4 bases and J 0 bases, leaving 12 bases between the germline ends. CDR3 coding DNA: TGTGCCAGCAGTTACACCGCAGGGTTGAACACTGAAGCTTTCTTT. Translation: CASSYTAGLNTEAFF.

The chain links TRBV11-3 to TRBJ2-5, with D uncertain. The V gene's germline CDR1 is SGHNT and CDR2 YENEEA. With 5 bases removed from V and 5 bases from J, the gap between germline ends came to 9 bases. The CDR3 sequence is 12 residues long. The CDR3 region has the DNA TGTGCCAGCAGCCTACGGCGGGAGACCCAGTACTTC. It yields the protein CASSLRRETQYF.

The DNA for the CDR3 is TGCGCCAGCAGCTTGGAGGCACCCGGGACTAGCGGATTAGAGCAGTACTTC. Protein sequence: CASSLEAPGTSGLEQYF. The V and J genes are TRBV5-1 and TRBJ2-7; TRBD2 agrees at 11 bases. Germline loops: CDR1 SGHRS, CDR2 YFSETQ. J was trimmed by 7 bases and V by 0 bases; bases with no gene match: 12. The CDR3 runs to 17 residues.

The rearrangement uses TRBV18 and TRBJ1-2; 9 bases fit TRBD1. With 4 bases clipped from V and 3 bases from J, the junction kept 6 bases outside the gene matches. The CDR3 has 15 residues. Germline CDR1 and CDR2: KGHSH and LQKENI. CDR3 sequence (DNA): TGTGCCAGCTCACTAGGCTGGACAGGGGACTATGGCTACACCTTC. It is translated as CASSLGWTGDYGYTF. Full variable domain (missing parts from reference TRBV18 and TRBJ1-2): NAGVMQNPRHLVRRRGQEARLRCSPMKGHSHVYWYRQLPEEGLKFMVYLQKENIIDESGMPKERFSAEFPKEGPSILRIQQVVRGDSAAYFCASSLGWTGDYGYTFGSGTRLTVV.

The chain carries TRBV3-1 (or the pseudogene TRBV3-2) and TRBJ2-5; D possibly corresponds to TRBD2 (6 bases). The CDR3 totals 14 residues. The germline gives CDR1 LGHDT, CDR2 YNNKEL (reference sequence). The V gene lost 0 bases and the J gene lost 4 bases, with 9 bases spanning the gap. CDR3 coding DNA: TGTGCCAGCAGCCAAGACGGAGGGAGAGAGACCCAGTACTTC. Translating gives CASSQDGGRETQYF.

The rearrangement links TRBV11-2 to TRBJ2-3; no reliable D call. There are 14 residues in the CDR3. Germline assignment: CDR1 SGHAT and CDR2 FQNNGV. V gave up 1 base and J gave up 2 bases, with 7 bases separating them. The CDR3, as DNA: TGTGCCAGCAGCTTAGCGCGGATCACAGATACGCAGTATTTT. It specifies CASSLARITDTQYF. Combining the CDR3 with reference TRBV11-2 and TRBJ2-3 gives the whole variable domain EAGVAQSPRYKIIEKRQSVAFWCNPISGHATLYWYQQILGQGPKLLIQFQNNGVVDDSQLPKDRFSAERLKGVDSTLKIQPAKLEDSAVYLCASSLARITDTQYFGPGTRLTVL.

CDR3 in amino acids: CASSPGAGQGGYTF. CDR3 in DNA: TGTGCCAGCAGTCCCGGCGCGGGACAGGGTGGCTACACCTTC. The genes are TRBV6-4 and TRBJ1-2; 9 nucleotides agree with TRBD1. The CDR3 length is 14 residues. Germline V lookup: CDR1 MRHNA, CDR2 SNTAGT. With 5 bases clipped from V and 7 bases from J, the junction kept 8 bases outside the gene matches.